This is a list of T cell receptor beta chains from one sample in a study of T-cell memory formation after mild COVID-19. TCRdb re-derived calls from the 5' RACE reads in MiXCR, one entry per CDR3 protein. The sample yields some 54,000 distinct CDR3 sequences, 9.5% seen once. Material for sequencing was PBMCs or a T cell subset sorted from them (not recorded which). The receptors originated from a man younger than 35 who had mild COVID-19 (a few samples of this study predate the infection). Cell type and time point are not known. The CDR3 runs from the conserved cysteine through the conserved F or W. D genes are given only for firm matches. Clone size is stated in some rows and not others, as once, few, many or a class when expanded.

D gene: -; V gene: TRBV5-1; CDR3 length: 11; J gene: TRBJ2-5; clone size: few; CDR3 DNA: TGCGCCAGCGCTCGAGCAGAGACCCAGTACTTC; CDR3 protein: CASARAETQYF
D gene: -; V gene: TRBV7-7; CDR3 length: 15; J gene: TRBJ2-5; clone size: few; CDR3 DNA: TGTGCCAGCAGCTCTCGAACGGGGAGGCGGGAGACCCAGTACTTC; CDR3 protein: CASSSRTGRRETQYF
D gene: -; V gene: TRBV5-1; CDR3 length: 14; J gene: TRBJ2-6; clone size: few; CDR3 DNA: TGCGCCAGCCGACAGGCCGGCGGGGCCAACGTCCTGACTTTC; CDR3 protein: CASRQAGGANVLTF
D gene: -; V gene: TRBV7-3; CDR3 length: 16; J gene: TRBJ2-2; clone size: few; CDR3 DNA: TGTGCCAGCAGCGCCCGTCGGACTCAGAACACCGGGGAGCTGTTTTTT; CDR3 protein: CASSARRTQNTGELFF
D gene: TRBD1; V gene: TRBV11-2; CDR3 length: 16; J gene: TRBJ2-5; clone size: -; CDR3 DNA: TGTGCCAGCAGCTTAGGTGACAGGGGTGGTCAAGAGACCCAGTACTTC; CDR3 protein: CASSLGDRGGQETQYF
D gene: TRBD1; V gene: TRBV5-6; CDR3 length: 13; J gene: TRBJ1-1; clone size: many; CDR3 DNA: TGTGCCAGCAGCTTGGGACAGGGGATTGAAGCTTTCTTT; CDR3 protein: CASSLGQGIEAFF
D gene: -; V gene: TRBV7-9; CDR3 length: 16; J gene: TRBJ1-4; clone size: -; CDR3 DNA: TGTGCCAGCAGCACCGAGACACCTGCAACTAATGAAAAACTGTTTTTT; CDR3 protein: CASSTETPATNEKLFF
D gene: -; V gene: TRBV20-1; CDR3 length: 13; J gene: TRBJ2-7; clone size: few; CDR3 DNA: TGCAGTGCCTCCAGGCAGGGGGGCTACGAGCAGTACTTC; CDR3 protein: CSASRQGGYEQYF
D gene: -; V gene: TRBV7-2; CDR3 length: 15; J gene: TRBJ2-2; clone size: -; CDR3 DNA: TGTGCCAGCAGCTTAAATACGGGCTGGACCGGGGAGCTGTTTTTT; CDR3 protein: CASSLNTGWTGELFF
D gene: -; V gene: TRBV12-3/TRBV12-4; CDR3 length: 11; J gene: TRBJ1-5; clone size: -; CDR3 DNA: TGTGCCAGCGGGAGCGGGCAGCCCCAGCATTTT; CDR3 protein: CASGSGQPQHF
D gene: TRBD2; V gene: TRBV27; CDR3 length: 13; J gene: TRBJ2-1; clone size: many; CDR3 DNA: TGTGCCAGCAGTCCACGGACTAGCGGGGTAGAGTTCTTC; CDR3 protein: CASSPRTSGVEFF
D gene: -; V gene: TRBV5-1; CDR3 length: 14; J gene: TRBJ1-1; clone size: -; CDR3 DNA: TGCGCCAGCAGCTCGTATGGGGGAAACACTGAAGCTTTCTTT; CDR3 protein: CASSSYGGNTEAFF
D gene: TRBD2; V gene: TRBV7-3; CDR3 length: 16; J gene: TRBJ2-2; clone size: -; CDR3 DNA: TGTGCCAGCAGCTTAGGGGCAAGCGGGGGAACCGGGGAGCTGTTTTTT; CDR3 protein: CASSLGASGGTGELFF
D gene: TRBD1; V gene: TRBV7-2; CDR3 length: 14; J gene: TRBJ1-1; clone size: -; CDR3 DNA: TGTGCCAGCAGCCGGATTCAAAGACAGGGGCGAGCTTTCTTT; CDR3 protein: CASSRIQRQGRAFF
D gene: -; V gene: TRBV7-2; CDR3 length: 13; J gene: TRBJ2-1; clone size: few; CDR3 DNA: TGTGCCAGCAGCCAAAGTAGGGACGGTGAGCAGTTCTTC; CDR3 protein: CASSQSRDGEQFF
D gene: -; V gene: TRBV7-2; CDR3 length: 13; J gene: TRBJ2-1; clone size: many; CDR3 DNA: TGTGCCAGCAGCTTGGGACCCGACAATGAGCAGTTCTTC; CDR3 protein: CASSLGPDNEQFF
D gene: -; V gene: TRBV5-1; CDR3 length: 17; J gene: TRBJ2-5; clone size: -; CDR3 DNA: TGCGCCAGCAGCTTGGAAGGACATCCTCTGGGGCAAGAGACCCAGTACTTC; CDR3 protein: CASSLEGHPLGQETQYF
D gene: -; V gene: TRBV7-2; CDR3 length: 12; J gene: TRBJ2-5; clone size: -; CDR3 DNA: TGTGCCAGCAGCTTACGCGGGGAGACCCAGTACTTC; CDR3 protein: CASSLRGETQYF
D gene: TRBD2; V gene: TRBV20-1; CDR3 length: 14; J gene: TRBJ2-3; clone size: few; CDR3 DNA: TGCAGTGCTCGACTAGCGGGCCCCACAGATACGCAGTATTTT; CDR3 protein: CSARLAGPTDTQYF
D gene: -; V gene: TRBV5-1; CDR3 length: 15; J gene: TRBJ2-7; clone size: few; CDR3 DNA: TGCGCCAGCAGCTTGGAAACCGTCTCCTCCTACGAGCAGTACTTC; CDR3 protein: CASSLETVSSYEQYF
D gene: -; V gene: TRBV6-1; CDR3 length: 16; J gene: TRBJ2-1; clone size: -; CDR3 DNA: TGTGCCAGCAGTGAGACCGGGACGGACTCCTACAATGAGCAGTTCTTC; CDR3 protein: CASSETGTDSYNEQFF
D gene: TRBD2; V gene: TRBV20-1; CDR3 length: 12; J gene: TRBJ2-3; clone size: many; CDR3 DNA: TGCAGTTCACATAGCGGGGTGGATACGCAGTATTTT; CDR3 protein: CSSHSGVDTQYF
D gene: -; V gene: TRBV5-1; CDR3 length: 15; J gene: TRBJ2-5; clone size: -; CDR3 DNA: TGCGCCAGCAGCTTGGCTCCTGGGAATTCGGAGACCCAGTACTTC; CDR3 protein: CASSLAPGNSETQYF
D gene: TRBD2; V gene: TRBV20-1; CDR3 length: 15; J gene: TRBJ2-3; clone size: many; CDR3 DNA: TGCAGTGCTAGGCGGGGCCTAGCGGCCACAGATACGCAGTATTTT; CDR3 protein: CSARRGLAATDTQYF
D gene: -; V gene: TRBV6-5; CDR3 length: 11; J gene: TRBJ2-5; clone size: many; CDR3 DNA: TGTGCCAGCAGCTACGACGGTGCCCAGTACTTC; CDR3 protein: CASSYDGAQYF
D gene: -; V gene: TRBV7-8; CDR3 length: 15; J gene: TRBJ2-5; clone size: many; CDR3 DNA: TGTGCCAGCAGCTTGAGACTGTCCTCGGGAGAGACCCAGTACTTC; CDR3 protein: CASSLRLSSGETQYF
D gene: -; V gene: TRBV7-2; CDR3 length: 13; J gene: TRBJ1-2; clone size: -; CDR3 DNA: TGTGCCAGCAGCCGAGCCCAGGGTGAGGGCTACACCTTC; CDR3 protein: CASSRAQGEGYTF
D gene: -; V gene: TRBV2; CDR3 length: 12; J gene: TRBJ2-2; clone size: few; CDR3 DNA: TGTGCCAGCAGCCTAGAAACCGGGGAGCTGTTTTTT; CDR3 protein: CASSLETGELFF
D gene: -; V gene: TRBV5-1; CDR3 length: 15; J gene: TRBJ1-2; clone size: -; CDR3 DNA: TGCGCCAGCAGCTTGGTAACAGGCAGCCCTCATGGCTACACCTTC; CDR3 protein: CASSLVTGSPHGYTF
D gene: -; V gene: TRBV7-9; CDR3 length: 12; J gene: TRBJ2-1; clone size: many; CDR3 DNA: TGTGCCAGCAGCCCCACAGGGAATGAGCAGTTCTTC; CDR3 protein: CASSPTGNEQFF
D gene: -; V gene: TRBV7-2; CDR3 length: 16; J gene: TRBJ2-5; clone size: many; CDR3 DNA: TGTGCCAGCAGCTACACCGGGGGAGGTCAGGAAGAGACCCAGTACTTC; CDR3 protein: CASSYTGGGQEETQYF
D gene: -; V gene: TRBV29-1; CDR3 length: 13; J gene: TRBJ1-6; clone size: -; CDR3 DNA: TGCAGCGTTGAGGAGACATCTAATTCACCCCTCCACTTT; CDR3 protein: CSVEETSNSPLHF
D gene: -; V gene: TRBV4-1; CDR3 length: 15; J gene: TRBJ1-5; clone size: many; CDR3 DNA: TGCGCCAGCAGCCAGGGGGCCAGCGCTAATCAGCCCCAGCATTTT; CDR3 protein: CASSQGASANQPQHF